This paragraph covers one TCR beta chain sequence. Germline-derived CDR1 and CDR2 are MNHNY and SVGAGI (reference sequence). This CDR3 contains 16 residues. V was pared by 6 bases and J by 8 bases, with 11 bases of the junction left unmatched. The method was immunoSEQ multiplex PCR; TCRdb's version includes in-frame clones alone and lacks a portion of them. Of tens of thousands of clones in the sample, over 65% were seen once. These data belong to a study of siplizumab effects on memory and regulatory T cells. This TCR was sampled from a human donor in good health. This sequence joins TRBV6-6 and TRBJ1-6; 9 nucleotides agree with TRBD1. The sequenced sample consisted of memory CD4+ T cells sorted from blood. CDR3 nucleotide sequence: TGTGCCAGCAGAGACTACAGGGGGCGGGAAGATTCACCCCTCCACTTT. It encodes CASRDYRGREDSPLHF.